This is a list of T cell receptor beta chains from one sample in a study of blood T cells in healthy people across ages. TCRdb re-derived calls from the 5' RACE reads in MiXCR, one entry per CDR3 protein. Of approximately 780,000 distinct CDR3 sequences in the sample, 20% to 30% were seen once. The sample was also reused in another study, on T cells of mothers and their children.

The sequenced sample was blood. The origin of the receptors is a boy aged 10-17 years in good health. The CDR3 runs from the conserved cysteine through the conserved F or W. Fields, in order: J gene, V gene, D gene, CDR3 protein. The D gene is left open where the match is weak.

J: TRBJ2-1; V: TRBV20-1; D: NA; CDR3: CSARLTSSYNEQFF
J: TRBJ1-2; V: TRBV29-1; D: NA; CDR3: CSVNYGYTF
J: TRBJ2-5; V: TRBV29-1; D: TRBD2; CDR3: CSPGGYGETQYF
J: TRBJ2-5; V: TRBV5-4; D: TRBD2; CDR3: CASKPAGGEETQYF
J: NA; V: TRBV7-2; D: NA; CDR3: CASSLGEVSYEQYF
J: TRBJ2-2; V: TRBV15; D: NA; CDR3: CATSGDTGELFF
J: TRBJ2-1; V: TRBV7-2; D: NA; CDR3: CASSPSVRHEQFF
J: NA; V: TRBV6-1; D: NA; CDR3: CAILPGRGSYEQYF
J: TRBJ1-2; V: TRBV7-2; D: TRBD1; CDR3: CASGYYGQGGYGYTF
J: TRBJ2-3; V: TRBV4-1; D: TRBD1; CDR3: CASSRDHRGLGGTDTQYF
J: TRBJ2-7; V: TRBV5-1; D: NA; CDR3: CASSLPTGPGEQYF
J: TRBJ2-5; V: TRBV20-1; D: NA; CDR3: CSARALGMGETQYF
J: TRBJ2-6; V: TRBV4-2; D: TRBD1; CDR3: CASSRDPGTGVSGANVLTF
J: TRBJ1-4; V: TRBV6-5; D: NA; CDR3: CAVGGAATNEKLFF
J: TRBJ2-2; V: TRBV5-1; D: TRBD2; CDR3: CASSPLLAANTGELFF
J: TRBJ2-6; V: TRBV6-1; D: NA; CDR3: CASSLVPSKAGANVLTF